The subject of this entry is one T cell receptor (beta chain). Its antigen remains unidentified. Base-call qualities are not available, and no considerably larger clone is one nucleotide away. To prepare the library, the immunoSEQ multiplex PCR assay was applied. Adaptive Biotechnologies carried out TCRB amplification, library preparation, sequencing and preliminary bioinformatics at Survey level resolution. Turning to the authors' computational methods: Clonality was computed in R as 1 minus normalized Shannon entropy; the Gini index was calculated with the R package ineq. The overlap score was defined as the summed counts of shared sequences divided by the total counts of all sequences in both compared samples. The significance of shared clonotypes was tested with Fisher's exact test, assuming a theoretical repertoire of 10^7 TCRB sequences. TCRdb stores this immuneACCESS table with in-frame sequences only. Part of the clones is absent; in the studies checked, under half of the shortfall reflects unresolved V genes, and no reason is known for the rest. V and J calls and clone size are copied from that table; D and trimming were computed from the DNA. The sample has about 2,300 clones on record, about 90% of them singletons. The top ten hold about 3% of the sample.

The CDR3 goes from the cysteine to the phenylalanine over 13 residues. Just the 39-base CDR3 DNA is kept, in frame starting at base 1. The germline V gene supplies CDR1 SNHLY and CDR2 FYNNEI. Compared with germline, V lacks 9 bases and J lacks 0 bases; bases without a gene match: 3. Explained via the paper, the time point label denotes: 2015-2016 season, pre-vaccination. TCRB sequencing was used to follow sorted CD4 subsets from the blood of adults before and after they were given the seasonal inactivated influenza vaccine (Fluvarix). Subjects were considered eligible if community-dwelling and if influenza vaccine had not been received in the prior 6 months. Subjects were excluded for influenza vaccine contraindications, substance abuse, HIV/AIDS, active malignancy, immunomodulatory medication, or active illness such as respiratory infection. At each time point, roughly 35 to 110 mL of blood was collected. PBMC were isolated using Ficoll-Paque PLUS or SepMate separation. As a comparison non-Tfh subset, CXCR5- memory CD4 T cells were sorted. Cell subsets were sorted from PBMC on a BD FACS Aria before DNA extraction.

The data were obtained in a study of follicular helper T cells after annual influenza vaccination (dated by TCRdb to 2016 to 2017). Regarding the study in general: After each seasonal influenza vaccination, blood samples were collected on days 0, 7 and 28. The 2013-2014 samples were cryopreserved, while the 2015 samples were processed right after collection. One week after vaccination, a second recruited cohort of about eleven subjects (Table S1) displayed a similar ICOS+CD38+ cTfh response. To study recall of cTfh clones, some subjects were followed across successive annual vaccinations spanning the 2013-2014, 2014-2015 and 2015-2016 seasons. Multi-year samples were obtained from six subjects, with two vaccination seasons covered for a few subjects and three seasons covered for two subjects.

Summary of the overall study and its limitations: In the assessment of influenza clone enrichment, the possibility that the much larger non-cTfh compartments were undersampled could not be ruled out. Rare clonotypes could not be sampled because productive TCRB sequences were recovered from only roughly 9.5-20% of the analyzed cells. Day 7 ICOS+CD38+ clones were most often found later in ICOS-CD38- cTfh, suggesting that subset may serve as a memory reservoir. ICOS+CD38+ cTfh clonality correlated with the frequency of that population, and its change correlated with the change in circulating plasmablast frequency. With successive annual vaccinations, a recurrent oligoclonal ICOS+CD38+ cTfh response was recalled, and this response contained tetramer and AIM influenza-specific clonotypes.

Recombination connected TRBV2 to TRBJ1-1; the junction holds 8 bases that match TRBD1. Source: CXCR5- memory CD4+ T cells sorted from blood, taken on the day of influenza vaccination. The cell subset or site label, read with the paper, signifies: CXCR5- memory CD4 T cells. This receptor was taken from an adult who received the influenza vaccine. The CDR3 reads as follows: CARRGQVNTEAFF. DNA sequence: TGTGCCAGGAGGGGACAGGTGAACACTGAAGCTTTCTTT.